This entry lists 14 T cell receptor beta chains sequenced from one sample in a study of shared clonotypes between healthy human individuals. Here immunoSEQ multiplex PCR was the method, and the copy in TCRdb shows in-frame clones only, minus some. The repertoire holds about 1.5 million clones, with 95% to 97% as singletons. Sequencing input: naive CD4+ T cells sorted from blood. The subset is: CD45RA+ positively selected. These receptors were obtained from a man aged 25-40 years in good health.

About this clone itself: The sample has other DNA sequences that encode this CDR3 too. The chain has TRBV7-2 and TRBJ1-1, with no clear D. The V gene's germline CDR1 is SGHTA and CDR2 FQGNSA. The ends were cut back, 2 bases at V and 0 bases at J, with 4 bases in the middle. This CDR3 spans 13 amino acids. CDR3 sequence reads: CASSLQLNTEAFF. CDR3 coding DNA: TGTGCCAGCAGCTTACAGTTGAACACTGAAGCTTTCTTT.

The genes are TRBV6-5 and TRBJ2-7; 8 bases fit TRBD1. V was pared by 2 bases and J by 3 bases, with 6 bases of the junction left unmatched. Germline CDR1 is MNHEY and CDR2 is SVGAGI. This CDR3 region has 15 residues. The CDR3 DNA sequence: TGTGCCAGCAGTTACCAGGCGGGACAGGACTACGAGCAGTACTTC. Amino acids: CASSYQAGQDYEQYF.

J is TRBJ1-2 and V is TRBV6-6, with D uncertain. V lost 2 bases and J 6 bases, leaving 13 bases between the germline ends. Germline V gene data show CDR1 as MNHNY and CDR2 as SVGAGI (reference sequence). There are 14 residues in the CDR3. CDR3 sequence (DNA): TGTGCCAGCAGTTACCTGACAACTACCGATGGCTACACCTTC. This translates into CASSYLTTTDGYTF.

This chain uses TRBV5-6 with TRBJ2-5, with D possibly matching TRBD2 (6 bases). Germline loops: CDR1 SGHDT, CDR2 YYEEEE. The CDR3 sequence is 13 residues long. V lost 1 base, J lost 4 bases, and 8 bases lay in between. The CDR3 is CASSLRGLETQYF. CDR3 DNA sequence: TGTGCCAGCAGCTTGCGGGGGTTAGAGACCCAGTACTTC.

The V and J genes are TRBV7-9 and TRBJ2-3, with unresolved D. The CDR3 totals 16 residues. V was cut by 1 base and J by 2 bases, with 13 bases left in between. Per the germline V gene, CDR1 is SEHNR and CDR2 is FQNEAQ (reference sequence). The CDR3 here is CASSLVLGSPTDTQYF. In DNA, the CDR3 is TGTGCCAGCAGCTTAGTTCTTGGATCCCCCACAGATACGCAGTATTTT.

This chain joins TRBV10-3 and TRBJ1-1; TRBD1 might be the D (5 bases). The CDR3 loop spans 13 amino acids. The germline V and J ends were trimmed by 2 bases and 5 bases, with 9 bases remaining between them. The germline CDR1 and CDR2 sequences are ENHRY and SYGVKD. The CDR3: CAISEGAGTEAFF. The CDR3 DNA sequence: TGTGCCATCAGTGAGGGGGCGGGTACTGAAGCTTTCTTT.

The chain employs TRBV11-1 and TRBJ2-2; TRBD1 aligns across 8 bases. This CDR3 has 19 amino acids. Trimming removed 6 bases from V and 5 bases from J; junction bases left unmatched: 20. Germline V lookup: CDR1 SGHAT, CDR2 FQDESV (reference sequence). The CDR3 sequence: CASSTGQGRPGLKTGELFF. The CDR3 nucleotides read TGTGCCAGCAGTACTGGACAGGGTCGGCCCGGTTTGAAGACCGGGGAGCTGTTTTTT.

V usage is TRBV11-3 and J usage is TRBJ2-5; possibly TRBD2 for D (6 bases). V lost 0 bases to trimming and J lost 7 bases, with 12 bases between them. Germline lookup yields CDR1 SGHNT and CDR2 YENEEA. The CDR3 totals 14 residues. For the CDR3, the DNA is TGTGCCAGCAGCTTAGAGCGGGGTTCGGTGACCCAGTACTTC. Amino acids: CASSLERGSVTQYF. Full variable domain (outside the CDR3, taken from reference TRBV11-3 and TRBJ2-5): EAGVVQSPRYKIIEKKQPVAFWCNPISGHNTLYWYLQNLGQGPELLIRYENEEAVDDSQLPKDRFSAERLKGVDSTLKIQPAELGDSAVYLCASSLERGSVTQYFGPGTRLLVL.

Written as DNA, the CDR3 is TGTGCCAGCAGCTTTGGGGGGACCTTCAATGAGCAGTTCTTC. Its translation: CASSFGGTFNEQFF. The J gene is TRBJ2-1, the V gene TRBV11-3; tentatively, D is TRBD2 (6 bases). Trimming left V 3 bases short and J 6 bases short, with 12 bases between. Germline CDR1 reads SGHNT; CDR2 reads YENEEA. The CDR3 loop spans 14 amino acids.

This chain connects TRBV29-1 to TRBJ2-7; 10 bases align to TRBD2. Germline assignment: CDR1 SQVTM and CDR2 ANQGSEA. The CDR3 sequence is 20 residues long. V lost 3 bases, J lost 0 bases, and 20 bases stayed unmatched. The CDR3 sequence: CSVDGLAGDSHGFSSYEQYF. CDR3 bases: TGCAGCGTTGATGGCCTAGCGGGAGACTCACATGGGTTTAGCTCCTACGAGCAGTACTTC.

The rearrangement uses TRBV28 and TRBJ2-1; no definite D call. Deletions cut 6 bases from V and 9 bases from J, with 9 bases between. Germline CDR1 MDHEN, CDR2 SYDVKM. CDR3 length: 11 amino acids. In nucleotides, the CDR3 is TGTGCCAGCAGATTACAGTCTGAGCAGTTCTTC. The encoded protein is CASRLQSEQFF.

DNA for the CDR3: TGTGCCAGCAGTTTGACAGGGTTTCCCTACGAGCAGTACTTC. Protein: CASSLTGFPYEQYF. The V call is TRBV28, the J call TRBJ2-7; 7 positions match TRBD1. CDR1 and CDR2 (germline): MDHEN, SYDVKM. The CDR3 contains 14 residues. Trimming removed 3 bases from V and 2 bases from J; junction bases left unmatched: 4.

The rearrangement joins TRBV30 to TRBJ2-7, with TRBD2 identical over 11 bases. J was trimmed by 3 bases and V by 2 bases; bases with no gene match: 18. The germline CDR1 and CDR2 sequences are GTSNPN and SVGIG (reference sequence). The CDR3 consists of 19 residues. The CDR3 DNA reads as TGTGCCTGGAGTTACCCGAAACTAGCGGGAGCTCTCCAAAACTACGAGCAGTACTTC. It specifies CAWSYPKLAGALQNYEQYF.

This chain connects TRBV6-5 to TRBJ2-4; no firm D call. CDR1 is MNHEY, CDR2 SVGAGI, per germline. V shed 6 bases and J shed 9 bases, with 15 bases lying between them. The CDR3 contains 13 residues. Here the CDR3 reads CASSNLVGPIQYF. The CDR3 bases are TGTGCCAGCAGCAATTTGGTCGGACCCATTCAGTACTTC.